Listed below are T cell receptor beta chains from one sample, sequenced in a study of T cell changes during pregnancy in multiple sclerosis. This table comes from immunoSEQ multiplex PCR, and its TCRdb copy is limited to in-frame clones, with some not included. The table lists approximately 100,000 clones, roughly 90% of them singletons. Sequences were derived from peripheral blood, sampled after pregnancy. Every receptor here comes from a female donor with multiple sclerosis, enrolled in a pregnancy study. Each CDR3 is given with its conserved first and last residue. The D gene is left open where the match is weak. Size values are once, few and many counts, or a class for expanded clones, and some rows have none.

v_gene	d_gene	len	abundance	j_gene	CDR3aa	CDR3nt
TRBV2	-	13	once	TRBJ1-5	CASRSVSNQPQHF	TGTGCCAGCAGGTCAGTCTCAAATCAGCCCCAGCATTTT
TRBV7-3	TRBD1	20	-	TRBJ2-6	CASSSTTSGTGASGANVLTF	TGTGCCAGCAGCTCGACAACCTCCGGGACAGGGGCCTCTGGGGCCAACGTCCTGACTTTC
TRBV7-9	-	16	once	TRBJ1-1	CASSLEPGVRGTEAFF	TGTGCCAGCAGCTTAGAGCCAGGGGTAAGGGGCACTGAAGCTTTCTTT
TRBV5-1	-	12	-	TRBJ1-2	CASSFNRDGYTF	TGCGCCAGCAGCTTTAACAGGGATGGCTACACCTTC
TRBV12-5	TRBD1	19	-	TRBJ2-1	CASGLAEVGQGALYNEQFF	TGTGCTAGTGGTTTGGCCGAGGTGGGACAGGGGGCACTCTACAATGAGCAGTTCTTC
TRBV13	TRBD1	16	-	TRBJ2-7	CASSSPTDRGRDEQYF	TGTGCCAGCAGCTCACCAACGGACAGGGGACGCGACGAGCAGTACTTC
TRBV19	-	13	-	TRBJ2-5	CATTTGNKETQYF	TGTGCCACAACCACCGGGAATAAAGAGACCCAGTACTTC
TRBV27	-	15	-	TRBJ2-1	CASSSLPLGGNEQFF	TGTGCCAGCAGTTCCCTCCCCCTAGGAGGTAATGAGCAGTTCTTC
TRBV6-4	TRBD2	15	-	TRBJ2-1	CASSVLSGGPNEQFF	TGTGCCAGCAGTGTCCTTAGCGGGGGCCCTAATGAGCAGTTCTTC
TRBV6-4	-	14	few	TRBJ2-1	CASSDKAGINEQFF	TGTGCCAGCAGTGACAAGGCAGGGATCAATGAGCAGTTCTTC
TRBV30	-	14	-	TRBJ2-3	CAWSATGFADTQYF	TGTGCCTGGAGTGCTACAGGTTTCGCAGATACGCAGTATTTT
TRBV5-6	TRBD2	16	-	TRBJ2-3	CASRTASGGSTDTQYF	TGTGCCAGCCGAACGGCTAGCGGGGGGAGCACAGATACGCAGTATTTT
TRBV5-6	-	12	-	TRBJ2-3	CASSYGADTQYF	TGTGCCAGCAGCTACGGTGCGGATACGCAGTATTTT
TRBV25-1	TRBD1	16	-	TRBJ1-5	CASSSLDRDSNQPQHF	TGTGCCAGCAGTTCCCTGGACAGGGACAGCAATCAGCCCCAGCATTTT
TRBV4-1	-	15	-	TRBJ1-1	CASSQDWAGITEAFF	TGCGCCAGCAGCCAAGATTGGGCAGGGATCACTGAAGCTTTCTTT
TRBV6-5	-	13	-	TRBJ2-7	CAAARAGWYEQYF	TGTGCCGCAGCCCGGGCGGGGTGGTACGAGCAGTACTTC
TRBV7-9	TRBD1	15	-	TRBJ2-7	CASSQTPGQGYEQYF	TGTGCCAGCAGTCAGACCCCGGGACAGGGATACGAGCAGTACTTC
TRBV5-5	-	18	-	TRBJ2-2	CASSLSSLRTDFAGELFF	TGTGCCAGCAGCTTGTCAAGTCTTAGGACAGATTTCGCCGGGGAGCTGTTTTTT
TRBV2	-	12	-	TRBJ2-1	CASVYGQWEQFF	TGTGCCAGCGTATACGGTCAATGGGAGCAGTTCTTC
TRBV7-9	-	16	-	TRBJ1-4	CASSLEGGGLGEKLFF	TGTGCCAGCAGCTTAGAGGGCGGGGGGCTTGGTGAAAAACTGTTTTTT
TRBV27	-	15	-	TRBJ2-1	CASSLFRGPYNEQFF	TGTGCCAGCAGTTTGTTCAGGGGCCCCTACAATGAGCAGTTCTTC
TRBV6-1	-	14	-	TRBJ1-1	CASSFNQMNTEAFF	TGTGCCAGCAGTTTCAATCAGATGAACACTGAAGCTTTCTTT
TRBV19	-	13	-	TRBJ1-1	CASNPQANTEAFF	TGTGCCAGTAACCCCCAAGCGAACACTGAAGCTTTCTTT
TRBV7-3	TRBD2	15	-	TRBJ2-1	CASSKTSGDYNEQFF	TGTGCCAGCAGCAAAACTAGCGGGGACTACAATGAGCAGTTCTTC
TRBV18	-	14	once	TRBJ1-4	CASSTRTVEEKLFF	TGTGCCAGCTCTACCCGGACAGTAGAGGAAAAACTGTTTTTT
TRBV6-6	TRBD2	16	-	TRBJ2-3	CASSDSDRGDGDTQYF	TGTGCCAGCAGTGACTCTGATCGGGGGGACGGCGATACGCAGTATTTT
TRBV5-6	TRBD1	15	-	TRBJ2-5	CASRRDRAFQETQYF	TGTGCCAGCAGGCGGGACAGGGCGTTCCAAGAGACCCAGTACTTC
TRBV14	-	15	-	TRBJ1-4	CASSQGWPTNEKLFF	TGTGCCAGCAGCCAAGGCTGGCCCACTAATGAAAAACTGTTTTTT
TRBV2	TRBD1	12	-	TRBJ1-2	CASGGDRVGYTF	TGTGCCAGCGGAGGGGACAGGGTGGGCTACACCTTC
TRBV10-3	-	12	-	TRBJ2-1	CAISGRNNEQFF	TGTGCCATCTCTGGCAGGAACAATGAGCAGTTCTTC
TRBV4-1	TRBD2	16	few	TRBJ2-3	CASSQDAGGGADTQYF	TGCGCCAGCAGCCAAGATGCCGGCGGGGGGGCAGATACGCAGTATTTT
TRBV30	-	14	-	TRBJ1-6	CAWNPGLLNSPLHF	TGTGCCTGGAACCCGGGACTCCTTAATTCACCCCTCCACTTT
TRBV4-2	TRBD2	16	-	TRBJ2-1	CASSQEHSGGANEQFF	TGTGCCAGCAGCCAAGAACATAGCGGGGGGGCCAATGAGCAGTTCTTC
TRBV5-1	-	13	-	TRBJ1-1	CASSTGGNTEAFF	TGCGCCAGCAGCACGGGTGGGAACACTGAAGCTTTCTTT
TRBV6-4	TRBD1	14	-	TRBJ2-1	CASSDSSGGREQFF	TGTGCCAGCAGTGACTCGTCAGGGGGCAGAGAGCAGTTCTTC
TRBV18	-	11	-	TRBJ1-1	CASSTSTEAFF	TGTGCCAGCTCAACATCCACTGAAGCTTTCTTT
TRBV28	-	15	-	TRBJ2-7	CASSLGFLSSYEQYF	TGTGCCAGCAGTTTGGGCTTTCTGAGCTCCTACGAGCAGTACTTC
TRBV7-9	-	14	-	TRBJ2-1	CASSSRHPYNEQFF	TGTGCCAGCAGCTCCAGACACCCCTACAATGAGCAGTTCTTC
TRBV5-1	-	15	once	TRBJ1-2	CASSSGGGSMVSYTF	TGCGCCAGCAGCTCTGGGGGCGGATCTATGGTGAGCTACACCTTC
TRBV16	-	13	-	TRBJ2-7	CASSQTRDYEQYF	TGTGCCAGCAGCCAAACGCGGGATTACGAGCAGTACTTC
TRBV2	-	13	-	TRBJ1-2	CASSEEVGHGYTF	TGTGCCAGCAGTGAAGAAGTGGGGCATGGCTACACCTTC